These T cell receptor beta chains were read from a single sample in a study of monozygotic twins with inflammatory bowel disease. Reprocessing the 5' RACE reads, TCRdb reports a single entry for every CDR3 protein and omits DNA. This sample's table reports approximately 120,000 distinct CDR3 sequences. The specimen was blood. These receptors all come from a human donor with ulcerative colitis or Crohn's disease, or a healthy co-twin of an affected twin (not recorded which). The CDR3 runs from the conserved cysteine through the conserved F or W. Clone size is stated in some rows and not others, as once, few, many or a class when expanded.

clone size: NA
V gene: TRBV4-3
CDR3 length: 16
J gene: TRBJ2-7
CDR3 protein: CASSQYPGLAVYEQYF

clone size: NA
V gene: TRBV7-3
CDR3 length: 16
J gene: TRBJ2-3
CDR3 protein: CASSLPTSGRRNTQYF

clone size: NA
V gene: TRBV7-6
CDR3 length: 13
J gene: TRBJ1-5
CDR3 protein: CASSPQWDRPQHF

clone size: NA
V gene: TRBV18
CDR3 length: 15
J gene: TRBJ1-1
CDR3 protein: CASSPPNRGHTEAFF

clone size: NA
V gene: TRBV6-5
CDR3 length: 13
J gene: TRBJ2-2
CDR3 protein: CASSRDPSGELFF

clone size: NA
V gene: TRBV19
CDR3 length: 15
J gene: TRBJ2-5
CDR3 protein: CASSIQVAAQETQYF

clone size: NA
V gene: TRBV7-3
CDR3 length: 12
J gene: TRBJ2-1
CDR3 protein: CASSFYSIEQFF

clone size: NA
V gene: TRBV5-1
CDR3 length: 13
J gene: TRBJ2-7
CDR3 protein: CASSPDNTYEQYF

clone size: NA
V gene: TRBV29-1
CDR3 length: 16
J gene: TRBJ2-1
CDR3 protein: CSVKSLAVSSYNEQFF

clone size: NA
V gene: TRBV5-1
CDR3 length: 15
J gene: TRBJ2-7
CDR3 protein: CASSLSGPHSYEQYF

clone size: NA
V gene: TRBV18
CDR3 length: 15
J gene: TRBJ1-5
CDR3 protein: CASSSGQGQDQPQHF

clone size: NA
V gene: TRBV12-3/TRBV12-4
CDR3 length: 14
J gene: TRBJ2-1
CDR3 protein: CASRDRGVYNEQFF

clone size: NA
V gene: TRBV12-3/TRBV12-4
CDR3 length: 11
J gene: TRBJ2-7
CDR3 protein: CASNLEGEQYF

clone size: NA
V gene: TRBV6-5
CDR3 length: 16
J gene: TRBJ2-1
CDR3 protein: CASSYPGTSPYNEQFF

clone size: NA
V gene: TRBV4-1
CDR3 length: 15
J gene: TRBJ1-5
CDR3 protein: CASSQAAVSNQPQHF

clone size: medium-sized
V gene: TRBV4-1
CDR3 length: 15
J gene: TRBJ2-7
CDR3 protein: CASTSGALGDYEQYF

clone size: NA
V gene: TRBV7-8
CDR3 length: 13
J gene: TRBJ1-1
CDR3 protein: CASSPLVGVEAFF

clone size: NA
V gene: TRBV20-1
CDR3 length: 14
J gene: TRBJ1-1
CDR3 protein: CSATRGLTNTEAFF

clone size: NA
V gene: TRBV7-9
CDR3 length: 15
J gene: TRBJ2-1
CDR3 protein: CASSLGVSSPNEQFF

clone size: NA
V gene: TRBV12-3/TRBV12-4
CDR3 length: 16
J gene: TRBJ1-4
CDR3 protein: CASSPRGEFLNEKLFF

clone size: NA
V gene: TRBV5-1
CDR3 length: 16
J gene: TRBJ2-6
CDR3 protein: CASSRDGTSGANVLTF

clone size: NA
V gene: TRBV7-9
CDR3 length: 17
J gene: TRBJ2-1
CDR3 protein: CASSRRLAGEGYNEQFF

clone size: NA
V gene: TRBV11-2
CDR3 length: 18
J gene: TRBJ2-3
CDR3 protein: CASSLDGSERGFTDTQYF

clone size: NA
V gene: TRBV20-1
CDR3 length: 19
J gene: TRBJ1-1
CDR3 protein: CSARPRDERTKFLNTEAFF

clone size: NA
V gene: TRBV28
CDR3 length: 17
J gene: TRBJ2-1
CDR3 protein: CASSLLDGTSGRAWQFF

clone size: NA
V gene: TRBV27
CDR3 length: 17
J gene: TRBJ2-7
CDR3 protein: CASSSHPLGPAGYEQYF

clone size: NA
V gene: TRBV3-1
CDR3 length: 12
J gene: TRBJ1-1
CDR3 protein: CASSQGDSEAFF

clone size: NA
V gene: TRBV5-1
CDR3 length: 16
J gene: TRBJ2-1
CDR3 protein: CASSLTLAGGPNEQFF

clone size: NA
V gene: TRBV9
CDR3 length: 13
J gene: TRBJ1-5
CDR3 protein: CASSVDVDQPQHF

clone size: NA
V gene: TRBV18
CDR3 length: 17
J gene: TRBJ2-3
CDR3 protein: CASSPQLAGAYTDTQYF

clone size: NA
V gene: TRBV24-1
CDR3 length: 17
J gene: TRBJ2-1
CDR3 protein: CATSDPEGDGGYNEQFF

clone size: NA
V gene: TRBV7-2
CDR3 length: 13
J gene: TRBJ1-2
CDR3 protein: CASSLALGQGYTF

clone size: NA
V gene: TRBV24-1
CDR3 length: 13
J gene: TRBJ1-1
CDR3 protein: CATSDDRGGYAFF

clone size: NA
V gene: TRBV5-5
CDR3 length: 14
J gene: TRBJ2-2
CDR3 protein: CASSSGGRAGELFF

clone size: NA
V gene: TRBV10-3
CDR3 length: 17
J gene: TRBJ2-5
CDR3 protein: CATMTRSGRDTGETQYF

clone size: NA
V gene: TRBV12-3/TRBV12-4
CDR3 length: 14
J gene: TRBJ2-5
CDR3 protein: CASSFQEPQETQYF

clone size: NA
V gene: TRBV6-1
CDR3 length: 14
J gene: TRBJ1-5
CDR3 protein: CASSTTGIAQPQHF

clone size: NA
V gene: TRBV12-3/TRBV12-4
CDR3 length: 16
J gene: TRBJ2-6
CDR3 protein: CASKRQVYTWANVLTF

clone size: NA
V gene: TRBV5-6
CDR3 length: 13
J gene: TRBJ2-2
CDR3 protein: CASSLGGTGELFF

clone size: NA
V gene: TRBV2
CDR3 length: 12
J gene: TRBJ1-4
CDR3 protein: CATSGTPEKLFF

clone size: NA
V gene: TRBV12-3/TRBV12-4
CDR3 length: 15
J gene: TRBJ2-1
CDR3 protein: CASSETSGGPNEQFF